The 7 T cell receptor beta chains presented below share a single source sample, sequenced in a study of T-cell memory formation after mild COVID-19. Each CDR3 protein is one row after TCRdb ran MiXCR on the 5' RACE reads. The sample yields around 410,000 distinct CDR3 sequences, less than 25% seen once. The specimen was PBMCs or a T cell subset sorted from them (not recorded which). The receptor set was obtained from an adult woman who had mild COVID-19 (a few samples of this study predate the infection). Cell type and time point are not known.

In its sample, this clonotype was seen a few times. The chain couples TRBV11-3 to TRBJ1-1; D uncertain. V dropped 2 bases and J dropped 2 bases, with 12 bases sitting between them. The CDR3 has 15 residues. CDR1 is SGHNT, CDR2 YENEEA, per germline. The CDR3: CASSLFGFTNTEAFF. The CDR3 region has the DNA TGTGCCAGCAGCTTATTCGGTTTTACTAACACTGAAGCTTTCTTT.

V gene TRBV11-2 combines with J gene TRBJ2-1; 9 bases agree with TRBD2. The V gene end was trimmed by 6 bases and the J gene end by 5 bases; junction bases not matched to a gene: 8. Germline-derived CDR1 and CDR2 are SGHAT and FQNNGV. The CDR3 spans 15 residues. The CDR3 here is CASRSIAGVHNEQFF. DNA of the CDR3: TGTGCCAGCAGGTCGATAGCGGGAGTCCACAATGAGCAGTTCTTC.

This clonotype was found a few times. This sequence joins TRBV7-9 and TRBJ2-1, with TRBD2 identical over 7 bases. CDR1 SEHNR and CDR2 FQNEAQ come from the germline V gene (reference sequence). After removal of 4 bases from V and 3 bases from J, the junction contained 6 bases not matched to a gene. There are 15 residues in the CDR3. The CDR3 DNA reads as TGTGCCAGCAGCTACCCTAGCGGACTCTACAATGAGCAGTTCTTC. It encodes CASSYPSGLYNEQFF. Full variable domain (remainder filled in from reference TRBV7-9 and TRBJ2-1): DTGVSQNPRHKITKRGQNVTFRCDPISEHNRLYWYRQTLGQGPEFLTYFQNEAQLEKSRLLSDRFSAERPKGSFSTLEIQRTEQGDSAMYLCASSYPSGLYNEQFFGPGTRLTVL.

The J gene is TRBJ1-1, the V gene TRBV20-1; 8 nucleotides line up with TRBD1. CDR3 length equals 14 residues. The V gene's germline CDR1 is DFQATT and CDR2 SNEGSKA (reference sequence). The trim removed 6 bases at V and 5 bases at J, leaving 11 bases unmatched. The CDR3 here is CSALRGQGSTEAFF. CDR3 bases: TGCAGTGCCCTCAGAGGACAGGGTTCGACTGAAGCTTTCTTT.

This chain connects TRBV11-2 to TRBJ2-2; D is possibly TRBD2 (6 bases). V dropped 5 bases and J dropped 4 bases, with 17 bases sitting between them. Looked up from germline, CDR1 is SGHAT and CDR2 is FQNNGV. This CDR3 is 16 amino acids long. The DNA of the CDR3 is TGTGCCAGCAGCCACCCACTTGGGCGGGGCACCGGGGAGCTGTTTTTT. Protein sequence: CASSHPLGRGTGELFF.

The chain recombines TRBV5-1 with TRBJ1-1; the D is unclear. From germline, CDR1 is SGHRS and CDR2 YFSETQ. The CDR3 has 16 amino acids. V was shortened by 0 bases and J by 1 base, with 13 bases between the two germline ends. The chain's CDR3 is CASSLGSARGNTEAFF. The CDR3 nucleotides are TGCGCCAGCAGCTTGGGATCTGCTCGGGGGAACACTGAAGCTTTCTTT.

The rearrangement joins TRBV7-2 to TRBJ2-7, with TRBD2 identical over 11 bases. This CDR3 region has 15 residues. The V segment lost 2 bases and the J segment 6 bases; nucleotides outside the gene matches: 6. The V gene's germline CDR1 is SGHTA and CDR2 FQGNSA. Written as DNA, the CDR3 is TGTGCCAGCAGCTTAATAGCGGGAGGGAATCCCGAGCAGTACTTC. It encodes CASSLIAGGNPEQYF.